The TCR beta chain under discussion was sequenced for a study of T-cell memory formation after mild COVID-19. General study findings and limits: A second wave of clones peaked on day 37, and their SARS-CoV-2 specificity went unconfirmed. Pre-infection memory showed some responding clones, and this suggested that cross-reactive memory joined.

5'RACE with constant-segment primers yielded barcoded, UMI-tagged TCR alpha and TCR beta cDNA libraries. A single record per CDR3 protein comes from TCRdb applying MiXCR to the 5' RACE reads. The table shows around 300,000 distinct CDR3 sequences, with roughly an eighth occurring only once. There are a few counts of this clonotype. Its antigen is not known. The specimen sequenced was PBMCs or a T cell subset sorted from them (not recorded which). This TCR came from a man younger than 35 who had mild COVID-19 (a few samples of this study predate the infection). Cell type and time point are not known.

CDR3 amino acids: CASTITGSYEQYF. The CDR3 DNA reads as TGTGCCAGCACCATAACAGGGTCCTACGAGCAGTACTTC. The rearrangement joins TRBV12-3 or TRBV12-4 to TRBJ2-7; weak D call: TRBD1 (6 bases). Between the trimmed V and J ends, which lost 7 bases and 1 base, there was a span of 11 bases. CDR3 length: 13 amino acids.